This T cell receptor beta chain appears in the sequencing data of a study of STAT5B mutations in CD4+ large granular lymphocyte leukemia (dated by TCRdb to the early 2020s). About the investigation overall: Among healthy controls, the CDR3 'QG' motif was associated with a particular HLA allele. Flow cytometry on FACSCanto II or FACSVerse confirmed that purified fractions exceeded 95% purity among lymphocytes. The study compared the TCRbeta repertoires of patients with CD4+ T-cell large granular lymphocyte leukemia against the TCRbeta repertoires of healthy blood donors.

Healthy controls were 37 blood donors whose buffy coats came from the Finnish Red Cross blood service. All TCR-sequenced material derived from peripheral blood: patient blood samples and healthy donor buffy coats. Ficoll-Hypaque gradient centrifugation was used to isolate peripheral blood mononuclear cells. CD4+ cells were purified magnetically from the buffy coats of healthy controls. The Gentra Puregene Cell and Tissue kit was used for genomic DNA extraction, and quantification was performed on a Qubit 2.0 fluorometer. TCRbeta rearrangements were sequenced from genomic DNA using the immunoSEQ assay at survey resolution. As for how the authors treated the data: In the TCR sequencing data, the smallest productive clonotype frequency that could be detected was 2.59 x 10-5. Only productive TCRbeta rearrangements, defined as complete and in-frame sequences, were included in the analyses. The clonality of each sample was calculated as Simpson clonality in the immunoSEQ Analyzer version 3.0. Clones were categorized by frequency as very rare, small, medium, large (1-20%) or hyperexpanded (>20%). Generation probabilities were estimated with OLGA 1.2.3, V-gene circos plots were generated with VDJtools, specificities were searched for in VDJdb, and CDR3 motifs were identified with GLIPH. Sourced from immuneACCESS, this table was stored by TCRdb with only in-frame sequences that have V and J called. A share of the clones is absent; for the studies checked, an unresolved V gene accounts for under half, and the remainder has no known explanation. The V and J calls and the clone size are those of that table, but D and trimming were determined from the DNA. The sample records some 34,000 clones, 81% of which are singletons. The leading ten clones occupy around 4.3% of the sample.

From the cysteine through the phenylalanine, the CDR3 covers 15 amino acids. CDR3 DNA only is kept here, 45 bases in frame from base 1. Per the germline V gene, MDHEN is the CDR1 and SYDVKM is the CDR2. V and J are trimmed by 8 bases and 3 bases, and the gene matches miss 10 bases of the junction. Overall study results and their limits: Enrichment of TRBV06-family usage was observed among the top patient clones (8/27) relative to healthy controls (2/35). The data were not HLA-matched, and the higher clonality in CD4+ T-LGLL than in CD8+ T-LGLL could be due to the relatively small sample size. Each patient's main leukemic clonotypes were private, but more than 20% of these clonotypes showed up at low frequency in the non-leukemic repertoires of other patients. CD4-sorted patient repertoires appeared more clonal than healthy CD4+ repertoires, and this difference persisted after removing the putative leukemic clones.

This clone was seen just once. Its antigen target is currently unknown. No base qualities exist here, and no much larger clone lies one base off it. This TCR derives from a human donor in good health. Sequenced input: CD4+ T cells from blood buffy coats. This sequence uses TRBV28 and TRBJ2-1; 7 bases in between match TRBD1. CDR3 loop: CASGERGQNYNEQFF. The DNA is as follows: TGTGCCAGCGGGGAGAGGGGACAGAACTACAATGAGCAGTTCTTC.